In its sample, the clone carrying this T cell receptor (beta chain) was seen a few times. Repertoires were generated with immunoSEQ multiplex PCR, while TCRdb's copy carries only in-frame clones and drops some. Altogether about 130,000 clones are present, 75% to 90% being singletons, with the ten largest covering around 3.2%. The sample belongs to a study of blood T cell repertoires in COVID-19. Study details: The samples span acute and convalescent COVID-19 from the United States, Italy and Spain.

The V gene's germline CDR1 is LGHDT and CDR2 YNNKEL (reference sequence). CDR3 length: 14 amino acids. V lost 5 bases to trimming and J lost 3 bases, with 14 bases between them. The chain recombines TRBV3-1 (or the pseudogene TRBV3-2) with TRBJ2-7; a weak D match, TRBD2 (6 bases). Material for sequencing was peripheral blood. The sequence was obtained from an elderly woman with COVID-19, enrolled during active disease. In DNA form, the CDR3 reads TGTGCCAGCAGCTGGGACTCCCGTGGCTACGAGCAGTACTTC. It translates to CASSWDSRGYEQYF.